This T cell receptor (beta chain) emerged from a study of blood T cell repertoires in COVID-19. As for the study in general: The study drew acute and convalescent COVID-19 samples from the United States, Italy and Spain.

The germline CDR1 and CDR2 sequences are SGHDT and YYEEEE. This CDR3 is 13 amino acids long. J gave up 3 bases and V 5 bases, and 5 bases lay outside the gene matches. Only in-frame clones appear in the TCRdb table, and some are missing; sequencing was by immunoSEQ multiplex PCR. The sample includes over 30,000 clones, about 85% of them seen just once. The source material was peripheral blood. The sequence came from a woman in her sixties with active COVID-19. This chain joins TRBV5-6 and TRBJ2-7; TRBD1 aligns across 7 bases. The CDR3 loop is CASRKDRSYEQYF. As DNA, the CDR3 is TGTGCCAGCAGGAAGGACAGGAGCTACGAGCAGTACTTC.